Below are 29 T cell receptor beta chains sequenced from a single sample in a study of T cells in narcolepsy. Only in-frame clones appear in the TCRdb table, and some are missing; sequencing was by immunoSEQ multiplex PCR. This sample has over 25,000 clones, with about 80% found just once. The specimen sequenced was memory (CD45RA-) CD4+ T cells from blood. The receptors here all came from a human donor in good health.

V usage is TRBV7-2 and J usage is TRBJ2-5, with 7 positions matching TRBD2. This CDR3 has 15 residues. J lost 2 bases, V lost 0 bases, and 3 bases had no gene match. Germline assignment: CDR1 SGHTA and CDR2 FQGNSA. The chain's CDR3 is CASSLAPSGQETQYF. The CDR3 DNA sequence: TGTGCCAGCAGCTTAGCTCCTAGCGGACAAGAGACCCAGTACTTC.

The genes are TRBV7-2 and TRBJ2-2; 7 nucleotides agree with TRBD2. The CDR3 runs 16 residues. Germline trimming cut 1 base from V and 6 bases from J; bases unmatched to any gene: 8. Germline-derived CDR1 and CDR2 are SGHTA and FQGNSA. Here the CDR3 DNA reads TGTGCCAGCAGCTTAGATCGGGGGGTAACTCCCGGGGAGCTGTTTTTT. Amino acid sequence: CASSLDRGVTPGELFF.

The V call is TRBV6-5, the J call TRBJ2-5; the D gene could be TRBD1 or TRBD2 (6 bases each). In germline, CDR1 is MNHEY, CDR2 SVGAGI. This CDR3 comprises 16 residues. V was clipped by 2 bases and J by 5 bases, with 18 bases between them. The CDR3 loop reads CASSYPRGQGRETQYF. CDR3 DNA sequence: TGTGCCAGCAGTTACCCCCGGGGGCAGGGGAGGGAGACCCAGTACTTC.

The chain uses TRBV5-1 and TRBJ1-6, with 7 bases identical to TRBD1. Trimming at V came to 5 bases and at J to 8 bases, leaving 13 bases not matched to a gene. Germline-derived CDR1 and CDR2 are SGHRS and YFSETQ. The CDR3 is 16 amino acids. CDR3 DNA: TGCGCCAGCAGTTGGGCTCCGGGACAGAGGGATTCACCCCTCCACTTT. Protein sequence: CASSWAPGQRDSPLHF.

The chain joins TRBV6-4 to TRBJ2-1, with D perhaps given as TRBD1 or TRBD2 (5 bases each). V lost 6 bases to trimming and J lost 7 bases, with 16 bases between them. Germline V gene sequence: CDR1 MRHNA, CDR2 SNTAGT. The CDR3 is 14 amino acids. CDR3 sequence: CASRKEGWGNEQFF. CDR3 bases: TGTGCCAGCAGAAAGGAAGGCTGGGGGAATGAGCAGTTCTTC.

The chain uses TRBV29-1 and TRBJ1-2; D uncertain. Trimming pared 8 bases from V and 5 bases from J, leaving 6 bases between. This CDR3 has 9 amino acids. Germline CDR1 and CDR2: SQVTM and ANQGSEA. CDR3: CSKGYGYTF. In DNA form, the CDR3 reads TGCAGCAAAGGTTATGGCTACACCTTC.

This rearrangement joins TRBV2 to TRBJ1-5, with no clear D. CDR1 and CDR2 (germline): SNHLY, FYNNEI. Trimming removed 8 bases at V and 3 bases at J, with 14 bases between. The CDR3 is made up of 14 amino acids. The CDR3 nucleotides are TGTGCCAGCTCTTCGGAACTCCTCAATCAGCCCCAGCATTTT. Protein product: CASSSELLNQPQHF. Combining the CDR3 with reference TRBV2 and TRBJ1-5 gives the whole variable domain EPEVTQTPSHQVTQMGQEVILRCVPISNHLYFYWYRQILGQKVEFLVSFYNNEISEKSEIFDDQFSVERPDGSNFTLKIRSTKLEDSAMYFCASSSELLNQPQHFGDGTRLSIL.

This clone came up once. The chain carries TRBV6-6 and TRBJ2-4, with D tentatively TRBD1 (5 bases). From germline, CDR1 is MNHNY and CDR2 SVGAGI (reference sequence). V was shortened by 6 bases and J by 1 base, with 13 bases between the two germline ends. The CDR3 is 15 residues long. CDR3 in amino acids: CASSSEGVAKNIQYF. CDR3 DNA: TGTGCCAGCAGCTCCGAAGGGGTTGCCAAAAACATTCAGTACTTC.

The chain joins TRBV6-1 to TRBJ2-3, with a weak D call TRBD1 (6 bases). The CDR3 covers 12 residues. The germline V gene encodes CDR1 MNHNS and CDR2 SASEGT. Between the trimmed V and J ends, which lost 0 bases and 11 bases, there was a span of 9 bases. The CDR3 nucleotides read TGTGCCAGCAGTGAAGCCGGGACAAGGCAGTATTTT. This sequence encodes CASSEAGTRQYF.

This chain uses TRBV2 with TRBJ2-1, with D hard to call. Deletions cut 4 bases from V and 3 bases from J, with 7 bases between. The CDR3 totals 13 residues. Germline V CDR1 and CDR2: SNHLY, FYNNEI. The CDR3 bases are TGTGCCAGCAGTGTTTCGGGCTACAATGAGCAGTTCTTC. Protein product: CASSVSGYNEQFF.

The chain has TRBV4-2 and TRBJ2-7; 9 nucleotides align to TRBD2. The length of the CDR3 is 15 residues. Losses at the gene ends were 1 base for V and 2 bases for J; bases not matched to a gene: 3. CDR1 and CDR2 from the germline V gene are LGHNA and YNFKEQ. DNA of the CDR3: TGTGCCAGCAGCCAAGCTAGCGGGGAAGCCTACGAGCAGTACTTC. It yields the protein CASSQASGEAYEQYF.

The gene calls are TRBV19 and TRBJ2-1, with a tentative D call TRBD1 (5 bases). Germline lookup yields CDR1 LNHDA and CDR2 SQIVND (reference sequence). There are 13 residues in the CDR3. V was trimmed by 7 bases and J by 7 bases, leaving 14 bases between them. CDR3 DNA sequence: TGTGCCAGTACCATGGGAACAGGAAATGAGCAGTTCTTC. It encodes CASTMGTGNEQFF.

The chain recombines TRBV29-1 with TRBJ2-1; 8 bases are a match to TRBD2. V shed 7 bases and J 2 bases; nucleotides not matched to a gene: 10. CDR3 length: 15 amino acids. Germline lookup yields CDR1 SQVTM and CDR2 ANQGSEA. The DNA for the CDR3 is TGCAGCGCAACAAAACCGGGACTAGCCTACAATGAGCAGTTCTTC. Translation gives CSATKPGLAYNEQFF.

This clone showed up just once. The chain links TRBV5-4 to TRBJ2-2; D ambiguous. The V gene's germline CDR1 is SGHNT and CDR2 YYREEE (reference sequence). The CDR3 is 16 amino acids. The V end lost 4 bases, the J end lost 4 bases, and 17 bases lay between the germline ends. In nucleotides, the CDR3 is TGTGCCAGCAGCCTAGGCCCTTGGGTTAGCACCGGGGAGCTGTTTTTT. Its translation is CASSLGPWVSTGELFF.

CDR3 region: CASSYLDRAGEQYF. The CDR3 coding sequence is TGTGCCAGCAGTTATCTAGACAGGGCCGGCGAGCAGTACTTC. J is TRBJ2-7 and V is TRBV6-5; the match to TRBD1 covers 7 bases. The CDR3 is made up of 14 amino acids. The germline gives CDR1 MNHEY, CDR2 SVGAGI. The ends lost 3 bases at V and 6 bases at J; junction bases unmatched: 8.

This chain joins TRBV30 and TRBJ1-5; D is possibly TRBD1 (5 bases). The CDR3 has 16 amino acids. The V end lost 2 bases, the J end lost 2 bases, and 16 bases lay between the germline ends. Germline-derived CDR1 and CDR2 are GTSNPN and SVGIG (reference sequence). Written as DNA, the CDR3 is TGTGCCTGGAGTACTGAGGACTTGGGGGGCAATCAGCCCCAGCATTTT. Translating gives CAWSTEDLGGNQPQHF.

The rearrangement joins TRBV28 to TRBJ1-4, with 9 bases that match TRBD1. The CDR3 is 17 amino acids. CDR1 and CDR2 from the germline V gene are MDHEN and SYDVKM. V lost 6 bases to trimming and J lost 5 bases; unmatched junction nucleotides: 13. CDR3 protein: CASSRPRPGQGNEKLFF. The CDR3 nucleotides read TGTGCCAGCAGCCGTCCTAGACCGGGACAGGGAAATGAAAAACTGTTTTTT.

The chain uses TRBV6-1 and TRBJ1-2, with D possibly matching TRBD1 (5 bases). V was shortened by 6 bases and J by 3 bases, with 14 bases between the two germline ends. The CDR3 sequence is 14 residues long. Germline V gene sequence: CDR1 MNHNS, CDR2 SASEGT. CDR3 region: CASSLQEGYYGYTF. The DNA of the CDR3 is TGTGCCAGCAGCTTACAGGAAGGGTACTATGGCTACACCTTC.

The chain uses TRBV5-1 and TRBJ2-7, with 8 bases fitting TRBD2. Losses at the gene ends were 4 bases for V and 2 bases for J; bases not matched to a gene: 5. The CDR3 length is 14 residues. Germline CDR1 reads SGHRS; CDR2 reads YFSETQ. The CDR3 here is CASSKTSEPYEQYF. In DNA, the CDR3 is TGCGCCAGCAGCAAGACTAGCGAACCCTACGAGCAGTACTTC.

CDR3 sequence (DNA): TGTGCCAGCAGTGAAACAGGGGCGGAGACCGGGGAGCTGTTTTTT. Residues: CASSETGAETGELFF. This chain links TRBV2 with TRBJ2-2; 7 bases agree with TRBD1. V lost 2 bases, J lost 5 bases, and 5 bases stayed unmatched. The germline V gene has CDR1 SNHLY and CDR2 FYNNEI. This CDR3 has 15 amino acids.

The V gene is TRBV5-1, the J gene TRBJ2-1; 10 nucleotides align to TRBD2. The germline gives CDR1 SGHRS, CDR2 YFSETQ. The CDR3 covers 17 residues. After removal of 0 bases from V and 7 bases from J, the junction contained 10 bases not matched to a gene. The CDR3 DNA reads TGCGCCAGCAGCTTGGGCGTTAGCGGGGGGATTCGGAATGAGCAGTTCTTC. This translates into CASSLGVSGGIRNEQFF. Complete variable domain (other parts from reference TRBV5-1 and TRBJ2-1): KAGVTQTPRYLIKTRGQQVTLSCSPISGHRSVSWYQQTPGQGLQFLFEYFSETQRNKGNFPGRFSGRQFSNSRSEMNVSTLELGDSALYLCASSLGVSGGIRNEQFFGPGTRLTVL.

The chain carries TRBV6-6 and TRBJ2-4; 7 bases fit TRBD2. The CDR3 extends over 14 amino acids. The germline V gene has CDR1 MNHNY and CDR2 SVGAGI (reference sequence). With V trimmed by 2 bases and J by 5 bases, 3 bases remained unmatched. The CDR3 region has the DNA TGTGCCAGCAGTTACGGACGGGGGGAAAACATTCAGTACTTC. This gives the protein CASSYGRGENIQYF.

This CDR3 is CASSRTSGRTQETQYF. DNA for the CDR3: TGTGCCAGCAGCCGGACTAGCGGGAGGACACAAGAGACCCAGTACTTC. The chain has TRBV28 and TRBJ2-5; 14 nucleotides align to TRBD2. J lost 2 bases, V lost 6 bases, and 5 bases had no gene match. Germline V gives CDR1 MDHEN, CDR2 SYDVKM. This CDR3 spans 16 amino acids. The complete variable domain, with remaining parts taken from reference TRBV28 and TRBJ2-5, reads DVKVTQSSRYLVKRTGEKVFLECVQDMDHENMFWYRQDPGLGLRLIYFSYDVKMKEKGDIPEGYSVSREKKERFSLILESASTNQTSMYLCASSRTSGRTQETQYFGPGTRLLVL.

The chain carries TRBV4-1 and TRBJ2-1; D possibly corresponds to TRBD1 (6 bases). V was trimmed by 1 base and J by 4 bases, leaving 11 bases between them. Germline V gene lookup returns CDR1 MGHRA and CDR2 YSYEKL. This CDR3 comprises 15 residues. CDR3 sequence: CASSQGGGQYNEQFF. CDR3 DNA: TGCGCCAGCAGCCAAGGAGGGGGTCAATACAATGAGCAGTTCTTC.

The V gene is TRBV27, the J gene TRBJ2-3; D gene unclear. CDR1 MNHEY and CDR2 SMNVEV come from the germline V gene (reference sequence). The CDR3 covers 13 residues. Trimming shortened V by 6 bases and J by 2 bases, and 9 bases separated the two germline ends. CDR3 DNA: TGTGCCAGCAGCCGAACTAACACAGATACGCAGTATTTT. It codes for CASSRTNTDTQYF.

The CDR3 nucleotides are TGTGCCAGCAGCTTGGGACAGGGAGGTAATTCACCCCTCCACTTT. Protein product: CASSLGQGGNSPLHF. This chain connects TRBV5-8 to TRBJ1-6, with TRBD1 matching over 7 bases. Germline CDR1 reads SGHTS; CDR2 reads YDEGEE. Trimming cost V 0 bases and J 6 bases; bases outside gene matches: 3. The CDR3 extends over 15 amino acids.

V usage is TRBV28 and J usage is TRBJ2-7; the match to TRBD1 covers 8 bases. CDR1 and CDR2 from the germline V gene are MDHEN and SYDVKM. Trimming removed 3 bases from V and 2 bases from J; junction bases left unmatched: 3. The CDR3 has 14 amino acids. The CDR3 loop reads CASSLDRAPYEQYF. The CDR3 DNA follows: TGTGCCAGCAGTTTGGACAGGGCCCCCTACGAGCAGTACTTC.

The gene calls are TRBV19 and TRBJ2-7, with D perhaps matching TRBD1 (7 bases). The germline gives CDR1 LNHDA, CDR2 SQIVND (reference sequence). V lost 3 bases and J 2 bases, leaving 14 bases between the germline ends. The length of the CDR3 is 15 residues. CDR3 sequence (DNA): TGTGCCAGTAGTATTGCAGGGGGGAGAACCTACGAGCAGTACTTC. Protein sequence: CASSIAGGRTYEQYF.

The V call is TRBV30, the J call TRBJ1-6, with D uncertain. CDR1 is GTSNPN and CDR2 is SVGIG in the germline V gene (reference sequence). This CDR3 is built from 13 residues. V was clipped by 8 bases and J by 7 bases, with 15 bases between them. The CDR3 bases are TGTGCCAGCTTAGGTGGATGGAATTCACCCCTCCACTTT. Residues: CASLGGWNSPLHF. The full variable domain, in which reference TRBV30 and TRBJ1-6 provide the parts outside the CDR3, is SQTIHQWPATLVQPVGSPLSLECTVEGTSNPNLYWYRQAAGRGLQLLFYSVGIGQISSEVPQNLSASRPQDRQFILSSKKLLLSDSGFYLCASLGGWNSPLHFGNGTRLTVT.